Below, 29 T cell receptor beta chains from the same sample are listed, as sequenced in a study of response to subunit inactivated influenza vaccine. TCRdb processed the RT-PCR reads anew with MiXCR; each CDR3 protein has one entry. This sample carries 200,000 to 300,000 distinct CDR3 sequences, approximately 12% of them seen once, and the ten largest clones take about 7.8%. The sample was non-naive T cells sorted from PBMCs, taken 14 days before vaccination. The origin of the receptors is a man in his forties or fifties who received an inactivated influenza vaccine.

This clonotype was seen at least ten times. The J gene is TRBJ1-2, the V gene TRBV5-5; D call uncertain. Germline-derived CDR1 and CDR2 are SGHKS and YYEKEE (reference sequence). The CDR3 sequence is 12 residues long. V lost 4 bases to trimming and J lost 5 bases, with 9 bases between them. Written as DNA, the CDR3 is TGTGCCAGCAGCCCGGACGAGTATGGCTACACCTTC. Amino acid sequence: CASSPDEYGYTF.

This clonotype was observed a handful of times. The rearrangement uses TRBV12-3 or TRBV12-4 and TRBJ2-6, with D possibly being TRBD2 (7 bases). The CDR3 loop spans 15 amino acids. Deletions cut 6 bases from V and 1 base from J, with 10 bases between. The CDR3 nucleotides read TGTGCCAGCAGGAGGGGGGGGTCTGGGGCCAACGTCCTGACTTTC. Encoded protein: CASRRGGSGANVLTF.

This chain uses TRBV20-1 with TRBJ2-7; D call uncertain. CDR1 and CDR2 from the germline V gene are DFQATT and SNEGSKA (reference sequence). CDR3 length equals 14 residues. The V end was cut by 2 bases, the J end by 0 bases, with 11 bases between. CDR3: CSARRQAVSYEQYF. The CDR3 bases are TGCAGTGCTAGACGTCAGGCGGTCTCCTACGAGCAGTACTTC.

This clonotype was observed a few times. The chain employs TRBV20-1 and TRBJ2-2; unclear D gene. V lost 2 bases and J 3 bases, leaving 10 bases between the germline ends. The CDR3 is 14 amino acids. Germline V gene lookup returns CDR1 DFQATT and CDR2 SNEGSKA (reference sequence). The CDR3 coding sequence is TGCAGTGCTAGAAAAGGGCTAGACACCGGGGAGCTGTTTTTT. Translated, it gives CSARKGLDTGELFF.

This clonotype was counted between two and nine times. The gene calls are TRBV6-2 or TRBV6-3 and TRBJ2-6; maybe TRBD1 (6 bases). This CDR3 spans 16 amino acids. Germline CDR1 MNHEY, CDR2 SVGEGT. The V end was cut by 8 bases, the J end by 4 bases, with 18 bases between. CDR3 amino acids: CASETKTGLGANVLTF. The CDR3 coding sequence is TGTGCCAGCGAAACTAAAACAGGGCTAGGGGCCAACGTCCTGACTTTC.

The chain recombines TRBV2 with TRBJ2-2; D is ambiguous. The CDR3 is 15 residues long. Germline V lookup: CDR1 SNHLY, CDR2 FYNNEI. V was cut by 6 bases and J by 6 bases, with 17 bases left in between. The CDR3 region has the DNA TGTGCCAGCAGCAAGCTATCAAGAGGCCCCGGGGAGCTGTTTTTT. It specifies CASSKLSRGPGELFF.

The sample holds a few counts of this clonotype. This chain connects TRBV7-9 to TRBJ1-2; D gene ambiguous. V lost 5 bases and J lost 5, with 21 bases in between. CDR1 is SEHNR, CDR2 FQNEAQ, per germline (reference sequence). The CDR3 extends over 16 amino acids. The CDR3 DNA sequence: TGTGCCAGCAGCGCAGCCGCGGCCGCCGAGAGGTATGGCTACACCTTC. Its protein product is CASSAAAAAERYGYTF. Full variable domain (missing parts from reference TRBV7-9 and TRBJ1-2): DTGVSQNPRHKITKRGQNVTFRCDPISEHNRLYWYRQTLGQGPEFLTYFQNEAQLEKSRLLSDRFSAERPKGSFSTLEIQRTEQGDSAMYLCASSAAAAAERYGYTFGSGTRLTVV.

The CDR3 nucleotides read TGCAGTGCTTACAAGGCAGGGAAAGCTTTCTTT. This translates into CSAYKAGKAFF. The gene calls are TRBV20-1 and TRBJ1-1, with D possibly TRBD1 on 5 matching bases. Germline lookup yields CDR1 DFQATT and CDR2 SNEGSKA (reference sequence). The V end lost 5 bases, the J end lost 9 bases, and 13 bases lay between the germline ends. This CDR3 has 11 residues.

This sequence joins TRBV5-6 and TRBJ2-4, with no clear D. Trimming removed 0 bases from V and 0 bases from J, with 10 bases in between. The CDR3 loop spans 16 amino acids. Germline CDR1 is SGHDT and CDR2 is YYEEEE. The CDR3 loop is CASSLVMELAKNIQYF. CDR3 bases: TGTGCCAGCAGCTTGGTGATGGAGCTAGCCAAAAACATTCAGTACTTC.

Many counts were recorded for this clonotype. This chain links TRBV9 with TRBJ2-7, with TRBD2 matching over 9 bases. This CDR3 comprises 15 residues. Trimming cost V 0 bases and J 5 bases; bases outside gene matches: 6. CDR1 and CDR2 from the germline V gene are SGDLS and YYNGEE. CDR3 in amino acids: CASSVETSGFHEQYF. The DNA of the CDR3 is TGTGCCAGCAGCGTAGAAACTAGCGGGTTCCACGAGCAGTACTTC. Supplemented by reference TRBV9 and TRBJ2-7, the full variable domain reads DSGVTQTPKHLITATGQRVTLRCSPRSGDLSVYWYQQSLDQGLQFLIQYYNGEERAKGNILERFSAQQFPDLHSELNLSSLELGDSALYFCASSVETSGFHEQYFGPGTRLTVT.

V gene TRBV5-1 combines with J gene TRBJ2-7; 11 positions agree with TRBD2. With V trimmed by 3 bases and J by 5 bases, 1 base remained unmatched. The CDR3 has 13 amino acids. From germline, CDR1 is SGHRS and CDR2 YFSETQ. CDR3 amino acids: CASSSSGGNEQYF. CDR3 coding DNA: TGCGCCAGCAGCTCTAGCGGGGGGAACGAGCAGTACTTC. Full variable domain (missing parts from reference TRBV5-1 and TRBJ2-7): KAGVTQTPRYLIKTRGQQVTLSCSPISGHRSVSWYQQTPGQGLQFLFEYFSETQRNKGNFPGRFSGRQFSNSRSEMNVSTLELGDSALYLCASSSSGGNEQYFGPGTRLTVT.

There are many counts of this clonotype. The gene calls are TRBV14 and TRBJ1-1, with a possible D match to TRBD1 (5 bases). This CDR3 comprises 14 residues. Looked up from germline, CDR1 is SGHDN and CDR2 is FVKESK. V was cut by 1 base and J by 5 bases, with 11 bases left in between. CDR3 region: CASSQVTGGTEAFF. In DNA form, the CDR3 reads TGTGCCAGCAGCCAAGTTACCGGGGGGACTGAAGCTTTCTTT.

This clonotype was recorded at least ten times. V usage is TRBV6-2 or TRBV6-3 and J usage is TRBJ2-7, with 8 bases matching TRBD2. The J segment lost 1 base and the V segment lost 6 bases, leaving 11 bases of the junction unmatched. The CDR3 covers 16 residues. CDR1 and CDR2 from the germline V gene are MNHEY and SVGEGT. The CDR3 here is CASRKEAGEFSYEQYF. The CDR3 DNA reads TGTGCCAGCAGGAAGGAAGCGGGAGAGTTTTCCTACGAGCAGTACTTC.

The chain has TRBV24-1 and TRBJ2-2; 8 nucleotides match TRBD1. Trimming at V came to 4 bases and at J to 1 base, leaving 7 bases not matched to a gene. From germline, CDR1 is KGHDR and CDR2 SFDVKD. The CDR3 runs 17 residues. This chain's CDR3 is CATSDLDRVRNTGELFF. CDR3 in DNA: TGTGCCACCAGTGACCTGGACAGGGTGAGGAACACCGGGGAGCTGTTTTTT.

The genes are TRBV20-1 and TRBJ1-1; 8 bases are a match to TRBD1. V lost 0 bases to trimming and J lost 3 bases; unmatched junction nucleotides: 6. Germline V gene sequence: CDR1 DFQATT, CDR2 SNEGSKA (reference sequence). The CDR3 sequence is 15 residues long. This CDR3 is CSARDLRGQYTEAFF. The CDR3 bases are TGCAGTGCTAGAGATCTCAGGGGGCAGTACACTGAAGCTTTCTTT.

There are many counts of this clonotype. The J gene is TRBJ1-3, the V gene TRBV29-1; D not resolved. Looked up from germline, CDR1 is SQVTM and CDR2 is ANQGSEA. V gave up 1 base and J gave up 0 bases, with 19 bases separating them. CDR3 length: 18 amino acids. This CDR3 is CSVEGIPSEPFSGNTIYF. The CDR3 nucleotides read TGCAGCGTTGAAGGCATTCCGTCCGAACCTTTCTCTGGAAACACCATATATTTT.

This clonotype appeared a few times. This chain uses TRBV6-1 with TRBJ1-5; 7 bases line up with TRBD1. CDR3 length: 15 residues. V shed 6 bases, J shed 3 bases, and the junction held 8 bases outside the gene matches. Germline V gene data show CDR1 as MNHNS and CDR2 as SASEGT. Here the CDR3 DNA reads TGTGCCAGCAGGGCGAGCAGGGGGTACAATCAGCCCCAGCATTTT. Translating gives CASRASRGYNQPQHF.

This clonotype was counted at least ten times. The chain couples TRBV20-1 to TRBJ2-3, with 8 bases identical to TRBD2. J was trimmed by 1 base and V by 0 bases; bases with no gene match: 3. The CDR3 is 15 amino acids. Germline values: CDR1 DFQATT, CDR2 SNEGSKA (reference sequence). The CDR3 here is CSARDSLAGTDTQYF. CDR3 in DNA: TGCAGTGCTAGAGATTCACTAGCGGGCACAGATACGCAGTATTTT.

The rearrangement links TRBV11-2 to TRBJ2-7, with unresolved D. Trimming left V 5 bases short and J 5 bases short, with 16 bases between. Germline V gene lookup returns CDR1 SGHAT and CDR2 FQNNGV. The CDR3 totals 14 residues. CDR3 in amino acids: CASSRPRRPNEQYF. In nucleotides, the CDR3 is TGTGCCAGCAGCCGCCCCCGGCGTCCTAACGAGCAGTACTTC.

At least ten counts were recorded for this clonotype. The chain links TRBV4-1 to TRBJ1-6, with D perhaps matching TRBD1 (5 bases). V lost 3 bases, J lost 7 bases, and 13 bases lay in between. Germline V gene sequence: CDR1 MGHRA, CDR2 YSYEKL. This CDR3 is built from 15 residues. The CDR3 DNA is TGCGCCAGCAGCCAGGCAGGGTCGCTGAATTCACCCCTCCACTTT. Translation gives CASSQAGSLNSPLHF.

This clonotype was picked up many times. The rearrangement joins TRBV11-3 to TRBJ2-4; 15 nucleotides agree with TRBD2. The CDR3 loop spans 16 amino acids. The V and J ends lost 5 bases and 5 bases, in that order; junction bases with no gene match: 4. Germline values: CDR1 SGHNT, CDR2 YENEEA. The CDR3 spells CASSPGLAGGENIQYF. For the CDR3, the DNA is TGTGCCAGCAGCCCAGGACTAGCGGGAGGGGAAAACATTCAGTACTTC.

This clonotype was counted a few times. This rearrangement joins TRBV27 to TRBJ2-1; the D is unclear. The V end was cut by 4 bases, the J end by 4 bases, with 8 bases between. The CDR3 runs to 13 residues. Per germline, CDR1 MNHEY and CDR2 SMNVEV (reference sequence). CDR3 sequence: CASSSAGYNEQFF. Written as DNA, the CDR3 is TGTGCCAGCAGTTCAGCCGGGTACAATGAGCAGTTCTTC.

The gene calls are TRBV20-1 and TRBJ2-1; 8 bases agree with TRBD1. V trimming: 6 bases; J trimming: 8 bases; junction bases outside the gene matches: 15. In germline, CDR1 is DFQATT, CDR2 SNEGSKA (reference sequence). The CDR3 loop spans 15 amino acids. CDR3 sequence (DNA): TGCAGTGCACAGGGGGGACATATTGTGGGAGATGAGCAGTTCTTC. It translates to CSAQGGHIVGDEQFF.

CDR3 amino acids: CASSYSGGIFANEQFF. The CDR3 coding sequence is TGTGCCAGCAGTTACTCGGGAGGGATCTTCGCCAATGAGCAGTTCTTC. This chain uses TRBV6-2 or TRBV6-3 with TRBJ2-1; 7 positions agree with TRBD2. The V gene end was trimmed by 0 bases and the J gene end by 6 bases; junction bases not matched to a gene: 8. The CDR3 runs 16 residues. Germline V gene data show CDR1 as MNHEY and CDR2 as SVGEGT.

This chain's CDR3 is CASQQSTNEKLFF. CDR3 DNA: TGTGCCAGCCAACAGTCAACTAATGAAAAACTGTTTTTT. The rearrangement joins TRBV6-2 or TRBV6-3 to TRBJ1-4; D ambiguous. CDR1 and CDR2 from the germline V gene are MNHEY and SVGEGT. V lost 8 bases and J 0 bases, leaving 7 bases between the germline ends. This CDR3 has 13 residues.

Details on this clonotype: A much larger clone lies one base from this, so it may be a read error. This sequence joins TRBV20-1 and TRBJ2-4; D remains unclear. The germline V gene has CDR1 DFQATT and CDR2 SNEGSKA (reference sequence). This CDR3 comprises 16 residues. CDR3: CSAGDVPRWAKNIQYF. The CDR3, as DNA: TGCAGTGCTGGAGATGTTCCCCGGTGGGCCAAAAACATTCAGTACTTC.

This clonotype showed up just a few times. This chain uses TRBV28 with TRBJ2-1, with D uncertain. The CDR3 consists of 13 residues. Per the germline V gene, CDR1 is MDHEN and CDR2 is SYDVKM. The V gene lost 3 bases and the J gene lost 6 bases, with 9 bases spanning the gap. The CDR3 DNA is TGTGCCAGCAGTTTTCGGCCCGGCAATGAGCAGTTCTTC. Protein: CASSFRPGNEQFF. The whole variable domain, filled in from reference TRBV28 and TRBJ2-1, reads DVKVTQSSRYLVKRTGEKVFLECVQDMDHENMFWYRQDPGLGLRLIYFSYDVKMKEKGDIPEGYSVSREKKERFSLILESASTNQTSMYLCASSFRPGNEQFFGPGTRLTVL.

Only a few counts were recorded for this clonotype. This chain joins TRBV5-5 and TRBJ1-5, with TRBD1 as a possible D gene (5 bases). CDR3 size: 15 residues. CDR1 and CDR2 from the germline V gene are SGHKS and YYEKEE (reference sequence). V was cut by 2 bases and J by 7 bases, with 16 bases left in between. The DNA of the CDR3 is TGTGCCAGCAGCTTTTTTCTGGGGGAAAGACAGCCCCAGCATTTT. It is translated as CASSFFLGERQPQHF.

This clonotype was detected many times. The rearrangement links TRBV11-2 to TRBJ2-1, with D uncertain. From germline, CDR1 is SGHAT and CDR2 FQNNGV. V lost 0 bases and J lost 10, with 10 bases in between. The CDR3 loop spans 13 amino acids. This chain's CDR3 is CASSLDFNAEQFF. CDR3 DNA sequence: TGTGCCAGCAGCTTAGATTTCAACGCAGAGCAGTTCTTC.